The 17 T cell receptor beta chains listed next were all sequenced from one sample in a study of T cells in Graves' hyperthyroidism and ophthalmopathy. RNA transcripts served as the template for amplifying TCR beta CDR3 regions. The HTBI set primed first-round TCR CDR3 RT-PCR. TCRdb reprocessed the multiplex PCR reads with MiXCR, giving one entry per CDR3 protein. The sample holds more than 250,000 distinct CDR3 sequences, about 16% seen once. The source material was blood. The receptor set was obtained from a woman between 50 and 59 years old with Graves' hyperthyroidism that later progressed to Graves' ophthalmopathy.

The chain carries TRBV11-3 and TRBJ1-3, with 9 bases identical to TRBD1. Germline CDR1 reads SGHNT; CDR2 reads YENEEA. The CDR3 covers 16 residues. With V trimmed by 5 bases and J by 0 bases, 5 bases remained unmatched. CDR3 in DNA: TGTGCCAGCAGCCCGGGACAGGGCTTCTCTGGAAACACCATATATTTT. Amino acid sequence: CASSPGQGFSGNTIYF.

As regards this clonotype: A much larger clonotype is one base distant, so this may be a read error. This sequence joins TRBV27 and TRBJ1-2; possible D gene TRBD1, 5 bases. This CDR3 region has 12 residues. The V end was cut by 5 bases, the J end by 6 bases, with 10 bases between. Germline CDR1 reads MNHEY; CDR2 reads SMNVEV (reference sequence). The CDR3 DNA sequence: TGTGCCAGCAGTCCAGGGAGCGATGGCTACACCTTC. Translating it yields CASSPGSDGYTF.

The CDR3 here is CASSFLPTTGNTIYF. The DNA for the CDR3 is TGTGCCAGCAGCTTCCTCCCAACGACAGGAAACACCATATATTTT. This chain joins TRBV7-9 and TRBJ1-3; no clear D. The CDR3 runs 15 residues. CDR1 and CDR2 (germline): SEHNR, FQNEAQ (reference sequence). The germline V and J ends were trimmed by 3 bases and 4 bases, with 13 bases remaining between them.

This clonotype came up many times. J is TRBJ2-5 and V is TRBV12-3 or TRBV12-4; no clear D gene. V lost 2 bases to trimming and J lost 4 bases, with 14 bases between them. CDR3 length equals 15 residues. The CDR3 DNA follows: TGTGCCAGCAGTTTAAAAGGATATTGGGGAGAGACCCAGTACTTC. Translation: CASSLKGYWGETQYF.

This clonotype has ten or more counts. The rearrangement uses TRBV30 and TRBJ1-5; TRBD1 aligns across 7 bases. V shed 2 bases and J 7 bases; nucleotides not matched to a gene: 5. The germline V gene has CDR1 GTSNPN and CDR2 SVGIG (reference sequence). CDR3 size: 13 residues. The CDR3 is CAWSLTGSQPQHF. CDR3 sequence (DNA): TGTGCCTGGAGTTTGACAGGGAGCCAGCCCCAGCATTTT.

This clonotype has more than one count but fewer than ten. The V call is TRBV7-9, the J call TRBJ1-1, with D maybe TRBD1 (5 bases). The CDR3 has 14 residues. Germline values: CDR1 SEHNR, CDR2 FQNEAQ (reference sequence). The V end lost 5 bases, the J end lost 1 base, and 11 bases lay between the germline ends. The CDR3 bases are TGTGCCAGCAGCAAGACAGCCTCGAACACTGAAGCTTTCTTT. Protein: CASSKTASNTEAFF.

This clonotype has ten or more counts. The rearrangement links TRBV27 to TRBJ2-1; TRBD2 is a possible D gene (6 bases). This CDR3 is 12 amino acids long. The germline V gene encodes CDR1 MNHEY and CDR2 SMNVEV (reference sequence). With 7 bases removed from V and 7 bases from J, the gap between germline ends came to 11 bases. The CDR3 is CASTYGGNEQFF. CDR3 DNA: TGTGCCAGCACCTATGGGGGGAATGAGCAGTTCTTC.

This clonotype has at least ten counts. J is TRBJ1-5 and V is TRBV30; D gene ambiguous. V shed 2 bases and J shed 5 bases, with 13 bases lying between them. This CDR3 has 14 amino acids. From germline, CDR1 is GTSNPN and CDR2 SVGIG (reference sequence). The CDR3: CAWSNGKIYQPQHF. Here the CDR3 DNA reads TGTGCCTGGAGTAACGGGAAAATATATCAGCCCCAGCATTTT.

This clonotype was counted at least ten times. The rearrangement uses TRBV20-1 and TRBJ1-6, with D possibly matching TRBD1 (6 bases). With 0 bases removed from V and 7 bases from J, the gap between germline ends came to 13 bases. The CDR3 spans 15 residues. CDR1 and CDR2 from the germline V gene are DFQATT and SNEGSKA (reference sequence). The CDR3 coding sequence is TGCAGTGCTAGAGATCTTAGGCAGGGGAATTCACCCCTCCACTTT. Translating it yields CSARDLRQGNSPLHF.

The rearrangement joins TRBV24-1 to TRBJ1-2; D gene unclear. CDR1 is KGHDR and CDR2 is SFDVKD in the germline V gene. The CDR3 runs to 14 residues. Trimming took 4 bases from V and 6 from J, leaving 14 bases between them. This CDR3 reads CATSDPGNSDGYTF. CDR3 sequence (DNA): TGTGCCACCAGTGACCCTGGGAACAGCGATGGCTACACCTTC.

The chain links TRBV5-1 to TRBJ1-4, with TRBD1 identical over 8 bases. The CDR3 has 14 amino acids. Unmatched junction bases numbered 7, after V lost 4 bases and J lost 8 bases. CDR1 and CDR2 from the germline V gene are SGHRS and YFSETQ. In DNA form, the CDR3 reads TGCGCCAGCAGCGCCGGGACAGGAGTCGAAAAACTGTTTTTT. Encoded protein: CASSAGTGVEKLFF.

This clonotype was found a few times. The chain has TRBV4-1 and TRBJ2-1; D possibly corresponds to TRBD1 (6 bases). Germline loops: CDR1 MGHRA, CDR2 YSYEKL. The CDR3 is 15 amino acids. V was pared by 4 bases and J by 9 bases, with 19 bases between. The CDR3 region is CASSPSGTRTGEQFF. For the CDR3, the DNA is TGCGCCAGCAGCCCATCCGGGACACGGACGGGTGAGCAGTTCTTC.

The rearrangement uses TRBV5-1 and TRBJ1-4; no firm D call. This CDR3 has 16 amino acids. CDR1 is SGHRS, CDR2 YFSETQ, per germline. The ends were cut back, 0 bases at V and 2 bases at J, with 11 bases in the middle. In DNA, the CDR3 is TGCGCCAGCAGCTTGGGAGCAGGATTTACTAATGAAAAACTGTTTTTT. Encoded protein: CASSLGAGFTNEKLFF.

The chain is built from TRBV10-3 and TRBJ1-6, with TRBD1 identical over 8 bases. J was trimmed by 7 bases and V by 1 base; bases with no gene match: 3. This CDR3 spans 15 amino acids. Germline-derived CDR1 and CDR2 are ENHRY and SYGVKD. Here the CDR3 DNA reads TGTGCCATCAGTGAGTGGCAGGGGGCCAATTCACCCCTCCACTTT. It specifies CAISEWQGANSPLHF.

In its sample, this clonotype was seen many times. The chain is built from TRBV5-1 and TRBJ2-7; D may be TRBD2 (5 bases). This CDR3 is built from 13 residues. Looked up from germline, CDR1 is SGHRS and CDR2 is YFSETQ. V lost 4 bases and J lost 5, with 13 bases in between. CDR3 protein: CASSPFSSDEQYF. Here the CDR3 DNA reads TGCGCCAGCAGCCCATTCAGTAGCGACGAGCAGTACTTC.

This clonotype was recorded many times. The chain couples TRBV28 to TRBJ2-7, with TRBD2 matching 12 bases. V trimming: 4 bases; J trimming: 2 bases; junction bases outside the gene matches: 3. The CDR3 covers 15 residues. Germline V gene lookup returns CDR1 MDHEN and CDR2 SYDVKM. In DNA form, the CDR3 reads TGTGCCAGCAGTTCACCTAGCGGGAGGGCCTACGAGCAGTACTTC. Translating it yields CASSSPSGRAYEQYF. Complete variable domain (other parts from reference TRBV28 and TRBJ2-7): DVKVTQSSRYLVKRTGEKVFLECVQDMDHENMFWYRQDPGLGLRLIYFSYDVKMKEKGDIPEGYSVSREKKERFSLILESASTNQTSMYLCASSSPSGRAYEQYFGPGTRLTVT.

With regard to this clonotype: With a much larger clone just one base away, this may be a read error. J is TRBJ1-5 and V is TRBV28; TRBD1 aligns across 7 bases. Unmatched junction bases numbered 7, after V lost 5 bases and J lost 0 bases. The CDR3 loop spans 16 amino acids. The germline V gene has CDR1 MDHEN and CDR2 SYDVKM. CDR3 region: CASSGDSIYSNQPQHF. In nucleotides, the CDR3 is TGTGCCAGCAGTGGGGACAGTATCTATAGCAATCAGCCCCAGCATTTT.